In its sample, the clone carrying this T cell receptor (beta chain) was seen a few times. The antigen remains unidentified. The V gene lost 4 bases and the J gene lost 7 bases, with 7 bases spanning the gap. Per the germline V gene, CDR1 is GTSNPN and CDR2 is SVGIG (reference sequence). The CDR3 covers 10 residues. Construction of TCR beta libraries relied on iRepertoire HTBI primers and on Arm-PCR targeting CDR3 regions. TCRdb redid the calling of the multiplex PCR reads with MiXCR, one entry per CDR3 protein. The profile shows hundreds of thousands of distinct CDR3 sequences, about 32% of them singletons. Time point given: persistent/refractory GD, antithyroid drugs over 5 years with positive TRAb. The TCR library was made from RNA extracted from PBMCs. Criteria from the American Thyroid Association guidelines were applied to diagnose Graves' disease. This entry comes from a study of regulatory T cells in long-lasting Graves disease.

General study points: Researchers reported studying only peripheral blood, not thyroid tissue. Persistent patients had a count of shared public clonotypes (about 2,700) that exceeded that of new patients (about 930).

This TCR derives from a female donor with Graves disease. This specimen was peripheral blood mononuclear cells (PBMCs), taken when the disease was refractory, from a patient treated with antithyroid drugs. The chain employs TRBV30 and TRBJ1-2; D gene unclear. CDR3 nucleotide sequence: TGTGCCTGGAAGGGCGGTGGCTACACCTTC. Encoded protein: CAWKGGGYTF.